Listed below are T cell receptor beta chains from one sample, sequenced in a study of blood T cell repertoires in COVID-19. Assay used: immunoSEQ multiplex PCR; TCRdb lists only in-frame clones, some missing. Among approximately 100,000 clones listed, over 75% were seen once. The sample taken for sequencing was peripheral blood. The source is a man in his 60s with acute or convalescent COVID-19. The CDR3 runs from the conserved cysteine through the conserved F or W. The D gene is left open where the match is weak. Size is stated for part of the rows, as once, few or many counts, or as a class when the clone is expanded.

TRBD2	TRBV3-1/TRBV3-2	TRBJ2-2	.	CASTTSPGLVGSGELFF	TGTGCCAGCACCACCTCCCCGGGACTAGTCGGCTCCGGGGAGCTGTTTTTT
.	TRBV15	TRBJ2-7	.	CATSSLRQAGSYEQYF	TGTGCCACCAGCAGTTTAAGACAGGCGGGCTCCTACGAGCAGTACTTC
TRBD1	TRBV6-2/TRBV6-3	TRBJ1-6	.	CASRYDRGQGNSPLHF	TGTGCCAGCAGATACGACAGGGGACAGGGTAATTCACCCCTCCACTTT
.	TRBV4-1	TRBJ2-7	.	CASSQEVGRMGSYEQYF	TGCGCCAGCAGCCAAGAAGTAGGGAGGATGGGATCCTACGAGCAGTACTTC
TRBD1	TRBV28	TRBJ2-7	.	CASRKTGAGYEQYF	TGTGCCAGCAGAAAGACAGGGGCCGGCTACGAGCAGTACTTC
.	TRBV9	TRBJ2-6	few	CASSVGGSGANVLTF	TGTGCCAGCAGCGTAGGAGGATCCGGGGCCAACGTCCTGACTTTC
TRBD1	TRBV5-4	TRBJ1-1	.	CASRFQGARGEAFF	TGTGCCAGCAGGTTCCAGGGGGCGCGGGGTGAAGCTTTCTTT
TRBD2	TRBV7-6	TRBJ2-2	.	CACPGKLAGVTGELFF	TGTGCCTGCCCGGGGAAACTAGCGGGGGTGACCGGGGAGCTGTTTTTT
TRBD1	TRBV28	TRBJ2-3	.	CASSSDRGGPTTDTQYF	TGTGCCAGCAGTTCAGACCGAGGGGGCCCCACGACAGATACGCAGTATTTT
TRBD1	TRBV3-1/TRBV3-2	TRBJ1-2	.	CASSQRTGGYTF	TGTGCCAGCAGCCAGAGGACAGGGGGCTACACCTTC
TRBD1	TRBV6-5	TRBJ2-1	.	CATASPGQGGNEQFF	TGTGCCACGGCCTCACCGGGACAGGGGGGCAATGAGCAGTTCTTC
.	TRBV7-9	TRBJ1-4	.	CASSLANSYNEKLFF	TGTGCCAGCAGCTTAGCTAACAGCTATAATGAAAAACTGTTTTTT
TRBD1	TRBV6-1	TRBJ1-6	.	CASRTGDSYNSPLHF	TGTGCCAGCAGAACAGGGGACTCCTATAATTCACCCCTCCACTTT
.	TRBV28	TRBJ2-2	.	CASISFLLLTGPPNTGELFF	TGTGCCAGCATTAGTTTCCTACTCTTAACAGGGCCCCCGAACACCGGGGAGCTGTTTTTT
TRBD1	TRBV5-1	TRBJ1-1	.	CASSLTGGVTEAFF	TGCGCCAGCAGCTTGACAGGGGGGGTCACTGAAGCTTTCTTT
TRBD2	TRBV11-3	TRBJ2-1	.	CASSLGLAGNNEQFF	TGTGCCAGCAGCTTAGGACTAGCGGGAAACAATGAGCAGTTCTTC
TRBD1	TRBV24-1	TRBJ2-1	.	CATSEAGQGVHEQFF	TGTGCCACCAGTGAGGCGGGACAGGGTGTACATGAGCAGTTCTTC
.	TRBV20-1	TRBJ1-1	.	CSASGRGGNLRGLAEAFF	TGCAGTGCCAGTGGAAGGGGGGGAAACCTCAGGGGTTTGGCTGAAGCTTTCTTT
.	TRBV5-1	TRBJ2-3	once	CASSPQSSQTDTQYF	TGCGCCAGCAGCCCGCAGAGCTCACAGACAGATACGCAGTATTTT
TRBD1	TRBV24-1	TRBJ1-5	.	CATSDGTGVGNQPQHF	TGTGCCACCAGTGATGGAACAGGGGTGGGCAATCAGCCCCAGCATTTT
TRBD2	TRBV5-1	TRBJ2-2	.	CASSLASVAGAGELFF	TGCGCCAGCAGCTTGGCCTCGGTGGCGGGAGCCGGGGAGCTGTTTTTT
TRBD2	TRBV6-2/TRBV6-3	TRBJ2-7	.	CASSIVAGVPIPYF	TGTGCCAGCAGTATAGTCGCGGGGGTGCCTATCCCGTACTTC
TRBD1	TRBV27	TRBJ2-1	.	CASSPKPTGGRQFF	TGTGCCAGCAGTCCCAAGCCTACAGGGGGGAGGCAGTTCTTC
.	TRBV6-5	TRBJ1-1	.	CASSSAGGVNTEAFF	TGTGCCAGCAGTTCCGCCGGGGGGGTGAACACTGAAGCTTTCTTT
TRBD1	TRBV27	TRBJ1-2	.	CASSLGQGAHNGYTF	TGTGCCAGCAGTCTCGGACAGGGCGCCCATAATGGCTACACCTTC
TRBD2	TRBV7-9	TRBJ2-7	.	CASSLGVAGGIHEQYF	TGTGCCAGCAGCTTAGGAGTAGCGGGAGGCATCCACGAGCAGTACTTC
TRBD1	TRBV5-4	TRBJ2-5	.	CASSYGQGDQETQYF	TGTGCCAGCAGCTATGGACAGGGGGACCAAGAGACCCAGTACTTC
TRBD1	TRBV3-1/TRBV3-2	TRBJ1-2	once	CASSRTGGGYGYTF	TGTGCCAGCAGTCGAACAGGGGGCGGCTATGGCTACACCTTC
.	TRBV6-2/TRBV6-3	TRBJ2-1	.	CASSYSVRMFF	TGTGCCAGCAGTTACAGCGTTCGCATGTTCTTC
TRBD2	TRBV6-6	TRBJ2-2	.	CASSPRLAGEHTGELFF	TGTGCCAGCAGTCCCAGACTAGCGGGGGAACACACCGGGGAGCTGTTTTTT
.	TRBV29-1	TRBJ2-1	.	CSAVKGWVVDEQFF	TGCAGCGCAGTTAAGGGGTGGGTTGTAGATGAGCAGTTCTTC
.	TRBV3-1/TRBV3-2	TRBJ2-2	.	CASSQAPILTGELFF	TGTGCCAGCAGCCAAGCCCCAATACTGACCGGGGAGCTGTTTTTT
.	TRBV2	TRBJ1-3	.	CASSTGGNSGNTIYF	TGTGCCAGCAGCACCGGGGGAAACTCTGGAAACACCATATATTTT
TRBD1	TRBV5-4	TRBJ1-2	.	CASSPRTGANYGYTF	TGTGCCAGCAGCCCCCGGACAGGGGCTAACTATGGCTACACCTTC
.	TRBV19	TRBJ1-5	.	CASSMAEGRTLNQPQHF	TGTGCCAGTAGTATGGCGGAAGGCCGGACTCTCAATCAGCCCCAGCATTTT
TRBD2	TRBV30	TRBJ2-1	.	CAWSIAGGPDEQFF	TGTGCCTGGAGCATAGCGGGGGGGCCCGATGAGCAGTTCTTC
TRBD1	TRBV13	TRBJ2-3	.	CASSPGQAPTDTQYF	TGTGCCAGCAGCCCTGGACAGGCGCCTACAGATACGCAGTATTTT
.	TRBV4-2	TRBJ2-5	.	CASSQVTAGRETQYF	TGTGCCAGCAGCCAAGTTACGGCGGGAAGGGAGACCCAGTACTTC
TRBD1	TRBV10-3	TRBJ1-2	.	CATRSQGTPNYGYTF	TGTGCCACCAGATCACAGGGGACTCCTAACTATGGCTACACCTTC
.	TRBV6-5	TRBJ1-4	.	CASRLQGSNEKLFF	TGTGCCAGCAGATTGCAGGGCTCTAATGAAAAACTGTTTTTT
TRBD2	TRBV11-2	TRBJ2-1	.	CASSLAGAAGEQFF	TGTGCCAGCAGCCTAGCGGGTGCGGCGGGGGAGCAGTTCTTC
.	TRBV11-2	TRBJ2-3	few	CASSWPGTDTQYF	TGTGCCAGCAGCTGGCCTGGCACAGATACGCAGTATTTT